This TCR beta chain was identified in a study of monozygotic twins with cystic fibrosis. Findings of the study overall: Monozygotic CF twin pairs shared significantly more nucleotide-identical clonotypes than unrelated CF individuals did. V usage most resembled the co-twin in 13 of 16 pairs.

Method: immunoSEQ multiplex PCR; TCRdb's copy keeps in-frame clones and lacks some. The sample gives under 25,000 clones, approximately 97% of which show up once; 0.15% is in the top ten. As regards this clone: Its antigen is as yet unknown.

The CDR3 spans 15 residues. Germline loops: CDR1 SEHNR, CDR2 FQNEAQ (reference sequence). Trimming removed 1 base at V and 5 bases at J, with 14 bases between. The sequencing sample was made of blood. V and J are TRBV7-9 and TRBJ2-5; a weak D match, TRBD1 (5 bases). This TCR was sampled from a girl aged 5-17 years with cystic fibrosis. The DNA for the CDR3 is TGTGCCAGCAGCTTAGGACAGTCCTACGGGGAGACCCAGTACTTC. Protein: CASSLGQSYGETQYF.